The clone carrying this TCR beta chain was counted once. The antigen is unknown. The data derive from a study of graft-versus-host responses after intestinal transplantation. Study-wide results and caveats: Recipient-marrow GvH clones were detected, some having first appeared in ileum or blood. Allograft clonal ratios (graft-versus-host to host-versus-graft) were high in patients who had graft-donor T cell macrochimerism.

The CDR3 has 12 amino acids. V was shortened by 5 bases and J by 3 bases, with 8 bases between the two germline ends. Germline CDR1 and CDR2: MNHEY and SMNVEV (reference sequence). Data came from immunoSEQ multiplex PCR; TCRdb stores just in-frame clones and leaves some out. The repertoire holds over 35,000 clones, with under 95% as singletons. The sample was PBMCs, taken approximately 310 days after intestinal transplant. The TCR was taken from a human patient who received an intestinal transplant, so some T cells may come from the graft donor. V gene TRBV27 combines with J gene TRBJ2-7; D remains unclear. Written as DNA, the CDR3 is TGTGCCAGCAGTGCGGACGGCTACGAGCAGTACTTC. It translates to CASSADGYEQYF.